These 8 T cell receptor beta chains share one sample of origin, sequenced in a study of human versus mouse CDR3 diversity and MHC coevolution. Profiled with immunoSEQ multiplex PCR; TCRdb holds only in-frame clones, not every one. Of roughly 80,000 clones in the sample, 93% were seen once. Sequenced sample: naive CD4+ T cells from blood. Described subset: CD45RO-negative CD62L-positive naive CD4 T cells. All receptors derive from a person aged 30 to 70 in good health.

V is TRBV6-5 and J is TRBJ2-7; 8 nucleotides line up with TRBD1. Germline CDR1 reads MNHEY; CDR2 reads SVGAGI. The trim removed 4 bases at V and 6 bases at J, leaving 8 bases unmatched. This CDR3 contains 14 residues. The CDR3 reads CASSSGQGTGEQYF. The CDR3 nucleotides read TGTGCCAGCAGTTCCGGACAGGGCACCGGCGAGCAGTACTTC.

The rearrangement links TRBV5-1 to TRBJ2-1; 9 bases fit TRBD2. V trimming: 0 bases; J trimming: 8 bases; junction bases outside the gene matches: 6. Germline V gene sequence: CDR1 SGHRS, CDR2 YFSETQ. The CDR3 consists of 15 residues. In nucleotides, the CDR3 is TGCGCCAGCAGCTTGGTGGCGGGAGGGCCTCATGAGCAGTTCTTC. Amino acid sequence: CASSLVAGGPHEQFF.

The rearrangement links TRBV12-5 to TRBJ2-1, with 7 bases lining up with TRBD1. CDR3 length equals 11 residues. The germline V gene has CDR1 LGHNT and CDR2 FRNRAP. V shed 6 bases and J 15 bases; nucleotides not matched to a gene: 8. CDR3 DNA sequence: TGTGCTAGTGGCCCCGACAGGGATAGGTTCTTC. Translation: CASGPDRDRFF.

In nucleotides, the CDR3 is TGTGCCAGTAGTACCCACCGGGACAGGGGCACCTATGGCTACACCTTC. Translation: CASSTHRDRGTYGYTF. The genes are TRBV19 and TRBJ1-2; 10 nucleotides match TRBD1. The CDR3 has 16 amino acids. The germline CDR1 and CDR2 sequences are LNHDA and SQIVND (reference sequence). V gave up 4 bases and J gave up 4 bases; unmatched junction bases: 9.

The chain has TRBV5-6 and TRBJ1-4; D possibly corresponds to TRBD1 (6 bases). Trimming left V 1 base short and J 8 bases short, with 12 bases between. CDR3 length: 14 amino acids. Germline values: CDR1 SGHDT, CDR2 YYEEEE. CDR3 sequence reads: CASSLQGNREKLFF. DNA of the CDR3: TGTGCCAGCAGCTTGCAGGGGAACAGAGAAAAACTGTTTTTT.

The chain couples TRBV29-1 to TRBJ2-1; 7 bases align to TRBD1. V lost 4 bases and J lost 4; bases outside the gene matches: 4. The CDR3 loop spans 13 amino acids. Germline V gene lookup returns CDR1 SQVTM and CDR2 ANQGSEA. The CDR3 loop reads CSVADRVYNEQFF. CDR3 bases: TGCAGCGTTGCAGACAGGGTTTACAATGAGCAGTTCTTC.

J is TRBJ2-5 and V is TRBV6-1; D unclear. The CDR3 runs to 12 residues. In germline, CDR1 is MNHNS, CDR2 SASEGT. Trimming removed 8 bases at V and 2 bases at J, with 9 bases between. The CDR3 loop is CASHFSQETQYF. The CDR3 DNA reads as TGTGCCAGCCACTTCTCGCAAGAGACCCAGTACTTC.

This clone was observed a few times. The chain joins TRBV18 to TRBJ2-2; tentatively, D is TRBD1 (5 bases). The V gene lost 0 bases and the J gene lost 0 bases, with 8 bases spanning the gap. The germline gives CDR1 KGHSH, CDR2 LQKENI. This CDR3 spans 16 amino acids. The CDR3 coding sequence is TGTGCCAGCTCACCACCGACAGCCCCGAACACCGGGGAGCTGTTTTTT. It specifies CASSPPTAPNTGELFF.